The clone carrying this T cell receptor (beta chain) was observed a single time. Its matching antigen is unknown. CD4+ T cells specific for antigen were expanded with viral peptide pools by the ViraFEST assay before sequencing. At the end of less than 12 days of culture, CD4+ T cells were isolated. Infection dated between March and December 2020, before the Alpha, Beta and Delta variants reached the United States. TCRdb keeps only in-frame clones here, not all; method: immunoSEQ multiplex PCR. The repertoire consists of 40,000 or so clones, with about three quarters occurring once and the leading ten covering around 30%. This sample is part of a study of vaccination effects on CD4 cells after COVID-19. This CDR3 has 13 residues. Germline V gene data show CDR1 as GTSNPN and CDR2 as SVGIG (reference sequence). Losses at the gene ends were 5 bases for V and 4 bases for J; bases not matched to a gene: 3.

The TCR comes from a human donor who had a prior SARS-CoV-2 infection. Sequenced here: CD4+ T cells from PBMCs cultured with a peptide pool, sampled before COVID-19 vaccination. V and J are TRBV30 and TRBJ2-3; 10 bases are shared with TRBD1. In DNA form, the CDR3 reads TGTGCCTGGGACAGGGGGCTGGCAGATACGCAGTATTTT. The encoded protein is CAWDRGLADTQYF. Using reference TRBV30 and TRBJ2-3 for the parts outside the CDR3, the full variable domain is SQTIHQWPATLVQPVGSPLSLECTVEGTSNPNLYWYRQAAGRGLQLLFYSVGIGQISSEVPQNLSASRPQDRQFILSSKKLLLSDSGFYLCAWDRGLADTQYFGPGTRLTVL.